This T cell receptor beta chain derives from a study of T cell responses to AZD1222 COVID-19 vaccine. Study-level points and caveats: Without day 14 samples, only post-peak T cell repertoires were studied. Vaccination with two AZD1222 doses was followed by a rise in Spike-specific TCR breadth and depth.

The sample holds a few counts of this clone. As yet, its antigen is unknown. Germline lookup yields CDR1 GTSNPN and CDR2 SVGIG (reference sequence). The junction had 1 base not matched to a gene; V was cut back by 2 bases and J by 3 bases. This CDR3 contains 12 residues. The protocol was immunoSEQ multiplex PCR, while the TCRdb copy is restricted to in-frame clones and leaves out a portion. Here the sample spans 25,000 to 30,000 clones, about nine tenths being singletons. This chain joins TRBV30 and TRBJ2-7; TRBD1 matches at 7 bases. This receptor was identified in an adult who received the AZD1222 COVID-19 vaccine. The material sequenced was peripheral blood, taken 28 days after the second AZD1222 dose. The CDR3 is CAWSRDSYEQYF. The DNA of the CDR3 is TGTGCCTGGAGTCGGGACAGCTACGAGCAGTACTTC.